These 10 T cell receptor beta chains came from one sample sequenced in a study of blood T cell repertoires in COVID-19. The table came from immunoSEQ multiplex PCR; TCRdb's copy has only in-frame clones and leaves some out. In the table there are approximately 350,000 clones, 89% of which are singletons. The material sequenced was peripheral blood. These TCRs come from a woman in her 30s with COVID-19, enrolled during active disease.

The chain carries TRBV7-9 and TRBJ2-1; 8 nucleotides match TRBD2. CDR3 length: 16 amino acids. The junction had 10 bases not matched to a gene; V was cut back by 3 bases and J by 6 bases. The V gene's germline CDR1 is SEHNR and CDR2 FQNEAQ (reference sequence). In DNA form, the CDR3 reads TGTGCCAGCAGCTTTCTTGAGCGGGAGTTCCTCAATGAGCAGTTCTTC. Amino acid sequence: CASSFLEREFLNEQFF.

The rearrangement joins TRBV7-9 to TRBJ1-1; D is unclear. CDR1 is SEHNR, CDR2 FQNEAQ, per germline (reference sequence). Trimming shortened V by 3 bases and J by 1 base, and 9 bases separated the two germline ends. The CDR3 runs 14 residues. The CDR3 DNA reads as TGTGCCAGCAGCTTCAACAGACCGAACACTGAAGCTTTCTTT. Its translation is CASSFNRPNTEAFF.

The J gene is TRBJ2-5, the V gene TRBV4-3, with D possibly TRBD2 on 6 matching bases. V was cut by 0 bases and J by 5 bases, with 13 bases left in between. The germline CDR1 and CDR2 sequences are LGHNA and YSLEER. The CDR3 totals 15 residues. In nucleotides, the CDR3 is TGCGCCAGCAGCCAAGATAGGAGGGAGTGGGAGACCCAGTACTTC. It encodes CASSQDRREWETQYF.

The rearrangement links TRBV10-1 to TRBJ2-7, with 10 bases aligning to TRBD1. CDR1 is WNHNN, CDR2 SYGVQD, per germline (reference sequence). The length of the CDR3 is 17 residues. J gave up 3 bases and V 6 bases, and 14 bases lay outside the gene matches. The CDR3 region is CASRMDRGAILRYEQYV. CDR3 DNA sequence: TGCGCCAGCAGGATGGACAGGGGGGCCATCCTTCGCTACGAGCAGTACGTC.

J is TRBJ1-5 and V is TRBV19; 7 bases are a match to TRBD1. The germline V gene has CDR1 LNHDA and CDR2 SQIVND (reference sequence). V dropped 6 bases and J dropped 0; count of bases not matched to a gene: 11. The CDR3 length is 17 residues. CDR3 amino acids: CASSIEAGGYSNQPQHF. The CDR3 DNA reads TGTGCCAGTAGCATTGAGGCAGGGGGATATAGCAATCAGCCCCAGCATTTT.

DNA of the CDR3: TGTGCCAGCAGCTTCAGGGAGGACACTGAAGCTTTCTTT. This encodes CASSFREDTEAFF. The chain links TRBV11-3 to TRBJ1-1; tentative D call: TRBD1 (5 bases). Trimming removed 3 bases at V and 3 bases at J, with 8 bases between. The CDR3 is 13 residues long. CDR1 and CDR2 from the germline V gene are SGHNT and YENEEA.

The chain has TRBV5-6 and TRBJ1-1; D gene uncertain. The CDR3 has 11 residues. V was trimmed by 4 bases and J by 11 bases, leaving 12 bases between them. From germline, CDR1 is SGHDT and CDR2 YYEEEE. In DNA form, the CDR3 reads TGTGCCAGCAGCCGGACCTGGGAGGCTTTCTTT. Encoded protein: CASSRTWEAFF.

Of note for this clone: The identical CDR3 is also encoded by other nucleotide sequences in the sample. The chain carries TRBV6-5 and TRBJ1-1, with D maybe TRBD1 (5 bases). Germline-derived CDR1 and CDR2 are MNHEY and SVGAGI. The CDR3 runs 13 residues. V lost 6 bases to trimming and J lost 1 base, with 9 bases between them. The DNA for the CDR3 is TGTGCCAGCAGCCGGGGGGGGAACACTGAAGCTTTCTTT. It translates to CASSRGGNTEAFF.

The genes are TRBV14 and TRBJ2-2, with D tentatively TRBD2 (5 bases). The CDR3 has 17 amino acids. V lost 1 base and J lost 1, with 13 bases in between. In germline, CDR1 is SGHDN, CDR2 FVKESK. The CDR3, as DNA: TGTGCCAGCAGCCAAGCCCCCCTAGCCCAGAACACCGGGGAGCTGTTTTTT. Protein sequence: CASSQAPLAQNTGELFF.

The genes are TRBV19 and TRBJ2-1; tentatively, D is TRBD1 (6 bases). Germline CDR1 LNHDA, CDR2 SQIVND (reference sequence). The V end lost 3 bases, the J end lost 8 bases, and 17 bases lay between the germline ends. The CDR3 covers 15 residues. CDR3 nucleotide sequence: TGTGCCAGTAGTATTAATAACAGGGTAGTGGATGAGCAGTTCTTC. This codes for CASSINNRVVDEQFF.